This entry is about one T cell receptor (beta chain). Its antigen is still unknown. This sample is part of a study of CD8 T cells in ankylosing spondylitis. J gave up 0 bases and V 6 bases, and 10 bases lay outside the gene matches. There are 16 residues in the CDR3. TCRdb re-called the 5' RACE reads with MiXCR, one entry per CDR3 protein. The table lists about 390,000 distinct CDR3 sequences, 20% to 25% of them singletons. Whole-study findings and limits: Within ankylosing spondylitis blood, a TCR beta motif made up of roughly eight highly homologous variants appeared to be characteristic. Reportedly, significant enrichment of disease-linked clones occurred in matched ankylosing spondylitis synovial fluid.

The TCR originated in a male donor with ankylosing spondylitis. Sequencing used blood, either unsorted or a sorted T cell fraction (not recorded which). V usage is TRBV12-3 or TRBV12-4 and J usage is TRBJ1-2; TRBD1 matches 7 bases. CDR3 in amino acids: CASSTNPDRSNYGYTF. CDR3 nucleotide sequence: TGTGCCAGCAGCACAAACCCGGACAGGTCTAACTATGGCTACACCTTC.